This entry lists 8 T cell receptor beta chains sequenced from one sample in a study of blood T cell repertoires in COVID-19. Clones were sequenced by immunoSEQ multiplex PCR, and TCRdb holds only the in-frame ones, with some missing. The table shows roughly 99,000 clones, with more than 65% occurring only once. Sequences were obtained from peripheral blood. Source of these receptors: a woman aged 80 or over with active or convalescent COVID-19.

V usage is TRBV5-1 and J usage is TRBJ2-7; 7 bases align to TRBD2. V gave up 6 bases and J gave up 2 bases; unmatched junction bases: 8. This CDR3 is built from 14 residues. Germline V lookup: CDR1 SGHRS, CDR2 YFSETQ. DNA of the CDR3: TGCGCCAGCAACAACGGAGCGGGACCCTACGAGCAGTACTTC. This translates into CASNNGAGPYEQYF.

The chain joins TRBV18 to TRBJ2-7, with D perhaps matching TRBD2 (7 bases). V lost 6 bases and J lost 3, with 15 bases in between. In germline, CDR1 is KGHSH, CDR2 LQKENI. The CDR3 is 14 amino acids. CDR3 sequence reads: CASSSGGGVYEQYF. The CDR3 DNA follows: TGTGCCAGCTCTTCCGGAGGGGGGGTCTACGAGCAGTACTTC.

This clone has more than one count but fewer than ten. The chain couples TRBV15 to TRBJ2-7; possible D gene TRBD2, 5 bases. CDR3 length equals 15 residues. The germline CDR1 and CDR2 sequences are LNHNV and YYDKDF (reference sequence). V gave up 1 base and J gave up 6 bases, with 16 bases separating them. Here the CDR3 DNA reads TGTGCCACCAGCAGAGGGCCAGGCGGACGGGGCGAGCAGTACTTC. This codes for CATSRGPGGRGEQYF.

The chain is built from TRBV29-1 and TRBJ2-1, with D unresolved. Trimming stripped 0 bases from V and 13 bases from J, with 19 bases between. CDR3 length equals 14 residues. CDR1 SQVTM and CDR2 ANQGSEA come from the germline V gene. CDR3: CSVEDLTTTVSQFF. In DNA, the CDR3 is TGCAGCGTTGAAGATCTCACGACAACAGTTTCTCAGTTCTTC.

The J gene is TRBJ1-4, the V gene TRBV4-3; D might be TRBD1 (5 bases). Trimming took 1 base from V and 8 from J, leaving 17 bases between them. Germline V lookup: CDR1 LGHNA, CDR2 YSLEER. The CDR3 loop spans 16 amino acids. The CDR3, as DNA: TGCGCCAGCAGCCAAGGAGCCAGCAGGGCAGGGGAAAAACTGTTTTTT. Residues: CASSQGASRAGEKLFF.

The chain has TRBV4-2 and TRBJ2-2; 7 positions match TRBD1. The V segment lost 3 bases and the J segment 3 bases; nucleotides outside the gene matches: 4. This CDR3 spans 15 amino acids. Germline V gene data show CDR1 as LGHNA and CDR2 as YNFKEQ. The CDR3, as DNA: TGTGCCAGCAGCCAGAAACAGGGGTACACCGGGGAGCTGTTTTTT. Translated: CASSQKQGYTGELFF.

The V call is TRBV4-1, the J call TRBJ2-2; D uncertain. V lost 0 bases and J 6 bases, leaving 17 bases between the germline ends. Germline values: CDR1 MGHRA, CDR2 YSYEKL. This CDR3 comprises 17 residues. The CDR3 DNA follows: TGCGCCAGCAGCCAAGATATTCGAGCGCTGCTGGCCGGGGAGCTGTTTTTT. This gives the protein CASSQDIRALLAGELFF.

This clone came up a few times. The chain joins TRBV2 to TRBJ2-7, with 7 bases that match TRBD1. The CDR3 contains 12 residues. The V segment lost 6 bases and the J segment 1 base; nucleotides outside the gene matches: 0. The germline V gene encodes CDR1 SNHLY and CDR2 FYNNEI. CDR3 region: CASSRGSYEQYF. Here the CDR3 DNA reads TGTGCCAGCAGCAGGGGGTCCTACGAGCAGTACTTC.